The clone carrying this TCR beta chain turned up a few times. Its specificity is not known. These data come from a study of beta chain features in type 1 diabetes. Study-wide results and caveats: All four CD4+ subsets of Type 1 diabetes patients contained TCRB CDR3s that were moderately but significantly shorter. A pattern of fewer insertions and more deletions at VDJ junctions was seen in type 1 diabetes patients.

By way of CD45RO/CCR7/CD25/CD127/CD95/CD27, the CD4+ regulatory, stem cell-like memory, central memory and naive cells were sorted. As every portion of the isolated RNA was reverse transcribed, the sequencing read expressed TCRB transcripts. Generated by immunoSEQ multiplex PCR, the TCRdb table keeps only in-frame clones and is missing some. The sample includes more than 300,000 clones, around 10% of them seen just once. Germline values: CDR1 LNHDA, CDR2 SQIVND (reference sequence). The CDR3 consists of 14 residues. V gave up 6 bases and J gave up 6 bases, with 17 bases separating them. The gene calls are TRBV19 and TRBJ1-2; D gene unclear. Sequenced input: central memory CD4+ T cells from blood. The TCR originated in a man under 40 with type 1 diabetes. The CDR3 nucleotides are TGTGCCAGTAGAGGTTCCGGGAATGAACATGGCTACACCTTC. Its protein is CASRGSGNEHGYTF.